These 14 T cell receptor beta chains came from one sample sequenced in a study of siplizumab effects on memory and regulatory T cells. Assay used: immunoSEQ multiplex PCR; TCRdb lists only in-frame clones, some missing. The sample has approximately 98,000 clones, about 95% seen once. Sequencing input: non-Treg CD4+ T cells sorted from blood. These receptors all stem from a human donor in good health.

J is TRBJ2-1 and V is TRBV7-9, with 11 bases fitting TRBD2. This CDR3 is 15 amino acids long. Germline values: CDR1 SEHNR, CDR2 FQNEAQ (reference sequence). V gave up 5 bases and J gave up 3 bases; unmatched junction bases: 3. The CDR3 DNA is TGTGCCAGCAGCCGTCTAGCGGGAGGCTACAATGAGCAGTTCTTC. Amino acid sequence: CASSRLAGGYNEQFF.

The chain carries TRBV10-3 and TRBJ2-3; 9 bases fit TRBD1. The V and J ends lost 0 bases and 6 bases, in that order; junction bases with no gene match: 10. CDR1 and CDR2 from the germline V gene are ENHRY and SYGVKD. This CDR3 has 17 residues. The CDR3 DNA sequence: TGTGCCATCAGTGAGTCGGGCCCGGGACAGGGTGGGGATACGCAGTATTTT. It encodes CAISESGPGQGGDTQYF.

CDR3 nucleotide sequence: TGCAGCGTTGATGGGGTCGGGGAGCAGTACTTC. Amino acids: CSVDGVGEQYF. J is TRBJ2-7 and V is TRBV29-1, with no clear D. The CDR3 spans 11 residues. Trimming pared 3 bases from V and 7 bases from J, leaving 10 bases between. CDR1 SQVTM and CDR2 ANQGSEA come from the germline V gene.

V usage is TRBV5-4 and J usage is TRBJ2-4; D gene unclear. Trimming shortened V by 4 bases and J by 0 bases, and 8 bases separated the two germline ends. There are 14 residues in the CDR3. The germline V gene has CDR1 SGHNT and CDR2 YYREEE (reference sequence). CDR3 loop: CASSLEIAKNIQYF. The CDR3 region has the DNA TGTGCCAGCAGCCTGGAGATAGCCAAAAACATTCAGTACTTC.

DNA of the CDR3: TGTGCCAGCAGTCGAGGGGGGAACTATGGCTACACCTTC. This sequence encodes CASSRGGNYGYTF. The chain combines TRBV6-5 with TRBJ1-2, with a weak D call TRBD1 (6 bases). Germline assignment: CDR1 MNHEY and CDR2 SVGAGI. The CDR3 has 13 residues. Trimming stripped 5 bases from V and 2 bases from J, with 9 bases between.

In its sample, this clone was seen a few times. The chain couples TRBV4-2 to TRBJ2-7; 9 bases match TRBD2. This CDR3 region has 15 residues. Losses at the gene ends were 4 bases for V and 6 bases for J; bases not matched to a gene: 10. CDR1 and CDR2 from the germline V gene are LGHNA and YNFKEQ. The CDR3 DNA reads as TGTGCCAGCAGCCCCCATGCGGGAGGGCTTGGCGAGCAGTACTTC. Its translation is CASSPHAGGLGEQYF.

The genes are TRBV7-7 and TRBJ1-5, with D possibly being TRBD1 (5 bases). V was shortened by 5 bases and J by 6 bases, with 11 bases between the two germline ends. This CDR3 has 13 residues. The germline V gene encodes CDR1 SSHAT and CDR2 FNYEAQ (reference sequence). The CDR3 region is CASSLGAGQPQHF. CDR3 DNA: TGTGCCAGCAGCCTAGGGGCGGGTCAGCCCCAGCATTTT.

A note on this clone: This specimen includes other DNA sequences encoding the same CDR3. The V and J genes are TRBV5-1 and TRBJ2-5; 8 nucleotides line up with TRBD1. J lost 5 bases, V lost 3 bases, and 6 bases had no gene match. Germline V lookup: CDR1 SGHRS, CDR2 YFSETQ. CDR3 size: 14 residues. The CDR3 DNA is TGCGCCAGCAGCTCCAGGACAGGGTTGGAGACCCAGTACTTC. Residues: CASSSRTGLETQYF.

The V and J genes are TRBV2 and TRBJ1-1; no firm D call. The CDR3 runs to 16 residues. Trimming removed 1 base at V and 1 base at J, with 13 bases between. Per germline, CDR1 SNHLY and CDR2 FYNNEI. This CDR3 reads CASSEVRAVGNTEAFF. The CDR3 DNA sequence: TGTGCCAGCAGTGAAGTTCGGGCAGTAGGGAACACTGAAGCTTTCTTT.

The chain couples TRBV30 to TRBJ1-4, with 7 bases lining up with TRBD1. This CDR3 comprises 14 residues. Per the germline V gene, CDR1 is GTSNPN and CDR2 is SVGIG (reference sequence). Trimming cost V 5 bases and J 8 bases; bases outside gene matches: 11. This CDR3 reads CAWRPGQLSEKLFF. The CDR3 DNA reads as TGTGCCTGGCGCCCGGGACAGTTAAGCGAAAAACTGTTTTTT.

V gene TRBV6-5 combines with J gene TRBJ1-2; D not certain. The germline gives CDR1 MNHEY, CDR2 SVGAGI. V dropped 0 bases and J dropped 3 bases, with 8 bases sitting between them. CDR3 length equals 14 residues. CDR3 loop: CASSYSRSHYGYTF. The CDR3, as DNA: TGTGCCAGCAGTTACTCCCGGTCCCACTATGGCTACACCTTC.

This sequence joins TRBV7-9 and TRBJ2-3; 8 bases are a match to TRBD1. Per the germline V gene, CDR1 is SEHNR and CDR2 is FQNEAQ (reference sequence). This CDR3 comprises 19 residues. V dropped 1 base and J dropped 3; count of bases not matched to a gene: 15. The CDR3 sequence: CASSLGRGRAGTRTDTQYF. CDR3 nucleotides: TGTGCCAGCAGCTTAGGCAGGGGGCGGGCCGGGACCCGAACAGATACGCAGTATTTT.

The chain links TRBV27 to TRBJ2-1; unclear D gene. Germline values: CDR1 MNHEY, CDR2 SMNVEV (reference sequence). The ends were cut back, 5 bases at V and 6 bases at J, with 17 bases in the middle. CDR3 length equals 15 residues. CDR3 nucleotides: TGTGCCAGCAGTGCTCGGGCCTTGCAGCCCAATGAGCAGTTCTTC. As protein: CASSARALQPNEQFF.

J is TRBJ2-5 and V is TRBV19; perhaps TRBD2 as D (6 bases). Germline assignment: CDR1 LNHDA and CDR2 SQIVND (reference sequence). This CDR3 is 13 amino acids long. Deletions cut 6 bases from V and 2 bases from J, with 10 bases between. The CDR3 loop is CASSPAGQETQYF. CDR3 bases: TGTGCCAGTAGCCCGGCGGGACAAGAGACCCAGTACTTC.